A selection of T cell receptor beta chains follows, all from one sample in a study of OX40 agonist ivuxolimab in advanced cancers. Profiling relied on immunoSEQ multiplex PCR, and the TCRdb table lists in-frame clones only, not all of them. The data hold tens of thousands of clones, with 65% to 90% observed a single time. The sequences come from CD4+ or CD8+ T cells sorted from blood, collected in a trial of the OX40 agonist ivuxolimab. Every receptor here comes from an adult with an advanced solid tumor such as melanoma, head and neck, liver or kidney cancer. CDR3s include the opening cysteine and the closing phenylalanine or tryptophan. D genes are given only for firm matches. Size values are once, few and many counts, or a class for expanded clones, and some rows have none.

TRBV11-2	-	TRBJ1-1	-	TGTGCCAGCAGCTTAATCCCAGGCCCCATTGGGACTGAAGCTTTCTTT	CASSLIPGPIGTEAFF
TRBV2	-	TRBJ2-1	TRBD2	TGTGCCAGTCCTATAGCGGGGGGTTCCTACAATGAGCAGTTCTTC	CASPIAGGSYNEQFF
TRBV13	-	TRBJ1-5	-	TGTGCCAGCAGCTTAGGGGCTCGTGGGTTAAATCAGCCCCAGCATTTT	CASSLGARGLNQPQHF
TRBV11-2	-	TRBJ2-5	-	TGTGCCAGCAGCTTAGTGGGGGCCCGACTACAAGAGACCCAGTACTTC	CASSLVGARLQETQYF
TRBV6-5	few	TRBJ2-3	-	TGTGCCAGCAGCCTTACTAGCACAGATACGCAGTATTTT	CASSLTSTDTQYF
TRBV5-6	-	TRBJ2-1	-	TGTGCCAGCAGCCCAGATCGACAGGCTTACAATGAGCAGTTCTTC	CASSPDRQAYNEQFF
TRBV5-8	-	TRBJ1-2	-	TGTGCCAGCAGCTTCTTCGAGTATGGCTACACCTTC	CASSFFEYGYTF
TRBV28	-	TRBJ2-2	-	TGTGCCAGCAGTTACTCCACCGGGGAGCTGTTTTTT	CASSYSTGELFF
TRBV7-9	-	TRBJ2-7	-	TGTGCCAGCAGCTTAGTACTTGGACAGTCCTACGAGCAGTACTTC	CASSLVLGQSYEQYF
TRBV19	few	TRBJ2-3	-	TGTGCCAGTAGTCCCCTCCTCGAAGCCGATACGCAGTATTTT	CASSPLLEADTQYF
TRBV27	-	TRBJ2-3	TRBD2	TGTGCCAGCAGTTTGGGGACTAGCGGGAGAGATACGCAGTATTTT	CASSLGTSGRDTQYF
TRBV2	-	TRBJ2-1	-	TGTGCCAGCAGTGAAGGGACCCAAGTGGTCAATGAGCAGTTCTTC	CASSEGTQVVNEQFF
TRBV5-1	-	TRBJ2-1	-	TGCGCCAGCACCGCGAGGACCCCTGATGAGCAGTTCTTC	CASTARTPDEQFF
TRBV28	large	TRBJ2-1	-	TGTGCCAGCCAGCTTGACAGGAGCTCCTACAATGAGCAGTTCTTC	CASQLDRSSYNEQFF
TRBV19	few	TRBJ2-5	TRBD1	TGTGCCAGTAGTCCTCGGACAGGAGTGGGGACCCAGTACTTC	CASSPRTGVGTQYF
TRBV11-3	-	TRBJ2-2	TRBD1	TGTGCCAGCAGCCGCAGGGACAGGGCGCACCCCGGGGAGCTGTTTTTT	CASSRRDRAHPGELFF
TRBV7-3	medium-sized	TRBJ1-1	-	TGTGCCAGCAGCTTGGGACCGCTGAACACTGAAGCTTTCTTT	CASSLGPLNTEAFF
TRBV5-6	medium-sized	TRBJ2-5	-	TGTGCCAGCAGCTTTCCCAGGGACCAAGAGACCCAGTACTTC	CASSFPRDQETQYF
TRBV4-2	-	TRBJ2-1	TRBD2	TGTGCCAGCAGCCACGGGGGGATCAGCTCCTACAATGAGCAGTTCTTC	CASSHGGISSYNEQFF
TRBV29-1	-	TRBJ2-5	TRBD1	TGCAGCGGCGGACAGGGGATACAAGAGACCCAGTACTTC	CSGGQGIQETQYF
TRBV4-1	-	TRBJ2-7	TRBD2	TGCGCCAGCAGCCAAGATAGACTAGCGGGAGCGCTCTCCTACGAGCAGTACTTC	CASSQDRLAGALSYEQYF
TRBV5-6	few	TRBJ2-5	-	TGTGCCAGCAGCCATCTAGGTGCCGGGGAAGAGACCCAGTACTTC	CASSHLGAGEETQYF
TRBV7-9	-	TRBJ1-1	-	TGTGCCAGCAGCGCGACCAAGGGAGGGACTGAAGCTTTCTTT	CASSATKGGTEAFF
TRBV9	-	TRBJ2-1	-	TGTGCCAGCAGCGTAGACGGGGTTTCGCCGCGTGAGCAGTTCTTC	CASSVDGVSPREQFF
TRBV28	-	TRBJ2-3	TRBD1	TGTGCCAGCAGTCCCCAGGGACAGTCTAGCACAGATACGCAGTATTTT	CASSPQGQSSTDTQYF
TRBV28	few	TRBJ2-3	TRBD2	TGTGCCAGCAGCTTTCCCCGACTAGCGGGAGGGTCGGATACGCAGTATTTT	CASSFPRLAGGSDTQYF
TRBV2	-	TRBJ1-2	-	TGTGCCAGCAGTGAATTAGGGAATTATGGCTACACCTTC	CASSELGNYGYTF
TRBV4-1	-	TRBJ2-7	TRBD2	TGCGCCAGCAGCGATAGCGGGGTGATCTACGAGCAGTACTTC	CASSDSGVIYEQYF
TRBV30	-	TRBJ1-5	TRBD1	TGTGCCTGGAGCTCAGGGACAGGGGAACAGCCCCAGCATTTT	CAWSSGTGEQPQHF
TRBV7-9	-	TRBJ2-5	TRBD1	TGTGCCAGCAGCCTGGGACAGGGAGAGACCCAGTACTTC	CASSLGQGETQYF
TRBV9	-	TRBJ1-6	-	TGTGCCAGCAGCGCAGGGGCCTATAATTCACCCCTCCACTTT	CASSAGAYNSPLHF
TRBV10-2	-	TRBJ2-3	-	TGCGCCAGCGGGGCAGCTCCGTATTTT	CASGAAPYF
TRBV6-6	-	TRBJ1-1	-	TGTGCCAGCAGTTACGGGACACCGAACACTGAAGCTTTCTTT	CASSYGTPNTEAFF
TRBV20-1	few	TRBJ1-1	-	TGCAGTGCCAACGTGGGTGAAGCTTTCTTT	CSANVGEAFF
TRBV5-1	few	TRBJ1-2	-	TGCGCCAGCAGCTTCTACTTCGACAGGAGTAATGGCTACACCTTC	CASSFYFDRSNGYTF